The entry below gives a single T cell receptor (beta chain) sequence along with its context. Per the germline V gene, CDR1 is SGHAT and CDR2 is FQNNGV. V lost 1 base and J lost 4; bases outside the gene matches: 7. This CDR3 has 16 amino acids. This sample was included in a study of neoadjuvant anti-PD-1 for oral cavity cancer. The method was immunoSEQ multiplex PCR; TCRdb's version includes in-frame clones alone and lacks a portion of them. The profile shows around 60,000 clones, more than 65% of them singletons. The clonotype was recovered from a person aged 35-80 years with oral cavity squamous cell carcinoma. The chain has TRBV11-2 and TRBJ2-3; 8 nucleotides match TRBD2. Sequenced material: PBMCs, taken before nivolumab (anti-PD-1) treatment. CDR3 residues: CASSLVLAGSADTQYF. The DNA for the CDR3 is TGTGCCAGCAGCTTAGTGCTAGCGGGCAGCGCAGATACGCAGTATTTT.